This is a list of T cell receptor beta chains from one sample in a study of CD8+CD57+ T cells in acquired aplastic anemia. TCRdb reanalysed the reads using MiXCR and keeps one entry per CDR3 protein. This sample carries around 430,000 distinct CDR3 sequences, around 33% of them seen once, and the ten largest clones take under 0.95%. Sequenced sample: sorted CD4+, CD8+, or CD8+CD57+ T cells (not recorded which) from PBMCs. These receptors were taken from a human donor with aplastic anemia. CDR3s include the opening cysteine and the closing phenylalanine or tryptophan. Each record gives: V gene, J gene, D gene, clone size, CDR3 DNA, CDR3 protein. A D gene is named only where the DNA matches it firmly. Where a row states a size, it is once, few, many or the class of an expanded clone; other rows omit it.

TRBV4-1	TRBJ1-5	NA	many	TGCGCCAGCAGCCAGCAAAATCAGCCCCAGCATTTT	CASSQQNQPQHF
TRBV6-1	TRBJ2-7	TRBD1	few	TGTGCCAGCAGTAGATGGGACAGAAACTACGAGCAGTACTTC	CASSRWDRNYEQYF
TRBV6-1	TRBJ2-7	TRBD1	NA	TGTGCCAGCAGTGAGGTGGGACAGGGGTTCTACGAGCAGTACTTC	CASSEVGQGFYEQYF
TRBV7-7	TRBJ1-4	TRBD1	NA	TGTGCTAGCAGCCCCACCGGGACAGTAGGTGAAAAACTGTTTTTT	CASSPTGTVGEKLFF
TRBV11-2	TRBJ2-7	NA	NA	TGTGCCAGCAGCCCTAACCTCCGGACAGCAGTCTACGAGCAGTACTTC	CASSPNLRTAVYEQYF
TRBV6-2/TRBV6-3	TRBJ2-6	NA	NA	TGTGCCAGCAGTTACTCACTCCTGCTCGGGACCAACGTCCTGACTTTC	CASSYSLLLGTNVLTF
TRBV6-5	TRBJ2-7	NA	few	TGTGCCAGCAGTTACTCTACCGGGACGGCCACCTACGAGCAGTACTTC	CASSYSTGTATYEQYF
TRBV24-1	TRBJ1-5	TRBD1	many	TGTGCCACCAGTGACCCCGGACAGGGGGGCAATCAGCCCCAGCATTTT	CATSDPGQGGNQPQHF
TRBV7-2	TRBJ1-1	NA	few	TGTGCCAGCAGCTTAGTAGGTAGAGGGACTCACACTGAAGCTTTCTTT	CASSLVGRGTHTEAFF
TRBV24-1	TRBJ2-1	NA	many	TGTGCCACCAGTCGACTCGAAAAGCCCGGGTACAATGAGCAGTTCTTC	CATSRLEKPGYNEQFF
TRBV2	TRBJ2-7	NA	many	TGTGCCAGCACAATGAGCTACGAGCAGTACTTC	CASTMSYEQYF
TRBV6-5	TRBJ2-1	NA	NA	TGTGCCAGCAGTTTCACAGGGACCAATGAGCAGTTCTTC	CASSFTGTNEQFF
TRBV5-1	TRBJ2-5	TRBD1	NA	TGCGCCAGCAGCTCACCGGGACAGGGGGAGACCCAGTACTTC	CASSSPGQGETQYF
TRBV7-3	TRBJ1-3	NA	few	TGTGCCAGCAGCTTATCCCCAGAAACCTCTGGAAACACCATATATTTT	CASSLSPETSGNTIYF